The clone carrying this T cell receptor (beta chain) was found a few times. The antigen is not known. A much more abundant neighbour one base away suggests this may be a read error. This record comes from a study of blood T cells in healthy people across ages. Study results and caveats: TCR beta diversity tracked closely with naive T cell percentage. Estimated diversity that came from one million T cells was considered an underestimate.

Trimming removed 3 bases from V and 6 bases from J, with 4 bases in between. CDR3 size: 11 residues. Looked up from germline, CDR1 is SGDLS and CDR2 is YYNGEE. Using a J-beta primer mix together with a sample-barcoded 5' primer, a second PCR was run for roughly 6 to 12 cycles. A tag from a template-switch adaptor with 12 random nucleotides marked each cDNA molecule. TCRdb itself ran the 5' RACE reads through MiXCR, one entry per CDR3 protein. The table records roughly 1,800,000 distinct CDR3 sequences, around half of them present only once. Each sample yielded at least 6 million isolated PBMCs. The TCR sequence derives from a woman aged 40 to 50 in good health. Sequences were obtained from blood. This chain uses TRBV9 with TRBJ2-1; no clear D gene. The CDR3 here is CASSAFNEQFF. The CDR3 DNA is TGTGCCAGCAGCGCCTTCAATGAGCAGTTCTTC.